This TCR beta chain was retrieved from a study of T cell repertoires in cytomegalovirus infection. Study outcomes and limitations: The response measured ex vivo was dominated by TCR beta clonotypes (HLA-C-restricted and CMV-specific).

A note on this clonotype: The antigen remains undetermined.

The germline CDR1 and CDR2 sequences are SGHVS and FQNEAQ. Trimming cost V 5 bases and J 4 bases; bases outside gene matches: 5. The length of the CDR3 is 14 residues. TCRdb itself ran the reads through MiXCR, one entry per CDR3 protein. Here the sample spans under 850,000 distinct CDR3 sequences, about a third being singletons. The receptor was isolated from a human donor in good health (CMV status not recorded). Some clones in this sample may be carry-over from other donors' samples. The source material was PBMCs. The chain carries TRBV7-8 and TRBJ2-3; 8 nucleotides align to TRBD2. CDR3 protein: CASSLEAGADTQYF. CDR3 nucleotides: TGTGCCAGCAGCCTGGAAGCGGGAGCAGATACGCAGTATTTT. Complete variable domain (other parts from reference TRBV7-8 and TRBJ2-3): GAGVSQSPRYKVAKRGQDVALRCDPISGHVSLFWYQQALGQGPEFLTYFQNEAQLDKSGLPSDRFFAERPEGSVSTLKIQRTQQEDSAVYLCASSLEAGADTQYFGPGTRLTVL.